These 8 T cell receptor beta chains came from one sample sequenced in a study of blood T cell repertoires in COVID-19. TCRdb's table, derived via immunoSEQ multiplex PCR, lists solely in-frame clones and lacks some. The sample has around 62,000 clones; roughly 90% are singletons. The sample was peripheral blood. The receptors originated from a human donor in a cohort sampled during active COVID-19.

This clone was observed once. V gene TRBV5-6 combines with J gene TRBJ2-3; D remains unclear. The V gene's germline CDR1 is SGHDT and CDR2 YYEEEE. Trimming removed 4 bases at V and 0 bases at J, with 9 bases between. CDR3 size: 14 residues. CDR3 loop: CASSRVHSTDTQYF. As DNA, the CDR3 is TGTGCCAGCAGCCGGGTCCATAGCACAGATACGCAGTATTTT.

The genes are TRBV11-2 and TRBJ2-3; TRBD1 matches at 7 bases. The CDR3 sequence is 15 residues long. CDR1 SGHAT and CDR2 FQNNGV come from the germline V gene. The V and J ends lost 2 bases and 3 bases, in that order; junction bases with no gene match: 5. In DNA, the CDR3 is TGTGCCAGCAGCTTACTGACAGGGCGAACAGATACGCAGTATTTT. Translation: CASSLLTGRTDTQYF.

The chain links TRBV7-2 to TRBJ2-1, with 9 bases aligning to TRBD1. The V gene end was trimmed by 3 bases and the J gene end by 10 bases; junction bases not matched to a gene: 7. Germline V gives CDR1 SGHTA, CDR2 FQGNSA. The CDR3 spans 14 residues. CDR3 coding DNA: TGTGCCAGCAGCTTGGACAGGGGCAGAGAGGAGCAGTTCTTC. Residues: CASSLDRGREEQFF.

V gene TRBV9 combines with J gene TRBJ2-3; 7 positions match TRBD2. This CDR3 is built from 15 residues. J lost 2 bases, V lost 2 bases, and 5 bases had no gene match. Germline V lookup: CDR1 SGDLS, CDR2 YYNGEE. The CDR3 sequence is CASSVPRGDTDTQYF. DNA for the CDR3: TGTGCCAGCAGCGTTCCCCGGGGGGACACAGATACGCAGTATTTT.

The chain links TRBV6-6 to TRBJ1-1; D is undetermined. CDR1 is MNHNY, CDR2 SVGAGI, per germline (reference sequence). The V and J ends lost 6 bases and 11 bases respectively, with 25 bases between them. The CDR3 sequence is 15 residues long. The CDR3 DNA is TGTGCCAGCAGCTCTCCCCTAACGGTTGCGGATACGGCTTTCTTT. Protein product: CASSSPLTVADTAFF.

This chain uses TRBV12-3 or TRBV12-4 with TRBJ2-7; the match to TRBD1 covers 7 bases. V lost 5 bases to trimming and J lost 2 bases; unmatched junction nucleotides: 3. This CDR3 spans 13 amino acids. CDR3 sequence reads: CASSGQDTYEQYF. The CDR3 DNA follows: TGTGCCAGCAGTGGACAGGATACCTACGAGCAGTACTTC.

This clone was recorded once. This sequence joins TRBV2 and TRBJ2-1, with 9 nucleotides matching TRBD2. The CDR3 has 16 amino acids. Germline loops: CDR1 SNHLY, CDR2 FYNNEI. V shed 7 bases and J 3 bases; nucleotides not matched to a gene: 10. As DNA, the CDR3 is TGTGCCAGCACTAGAGCAAGGACTAGCGACTACAATGAGCAGTTCTTC. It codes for CASTRARTSDYNEQFF.

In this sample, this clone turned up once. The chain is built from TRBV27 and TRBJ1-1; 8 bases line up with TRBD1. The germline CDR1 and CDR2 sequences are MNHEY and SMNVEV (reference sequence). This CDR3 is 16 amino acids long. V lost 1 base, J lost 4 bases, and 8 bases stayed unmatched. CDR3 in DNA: TGTGCCAGCAGTTTATTAGGGACAGGAGGTGGCACTGAAGCTTTCTTT. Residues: CASSLLGTGGGTEAFF.